A single sample gave rise to the 30 T cell receptor beta chains below, sequenced in a study of vaccination and CD4 T cells after COVID-19 (dated by TCRdb to the early 2020s). The library was produced with PCR. The sequencer was an Illumina iSeq 100. DNA from cultured CD4+ T cells underwent TCR sequencing with the Oncomine TCR Beta short-read assay at the Johns Hopkins FTIC core. TCRdb redid the processing of the public reads, applying fastp at Q25 and MiXCR, and retained in-frame beta chains. Each entry merges the rows of one CDR3 protein and shows their most common DNA and genes. The sample contains about 17,000 distinct CDR3 sequences, more than 50% of them found a single time. The ten largest account for more than 9% of the sample. The treatment or condition label, as the study defines it: roughly 10-day PBMC culture with coronavirus spike peptide pools or control peptides (ViraFEST assay). Antigen specificity for these receptors is unknown.

The sample taken for sequencing was CD4+ T cells from blood, cultured in vitro. The origin of the receptors is a human donor who had recovered from COVID-19.

The chain couples TRBV2 to TRBJ2-7; no clear D. The germline V gene has CDR1 SNHLY and CDR2 FYNNEI. This CDR3 is built from 15 residues. Trimming cost V 1 base and J 3 bases, with 13 bases left between them. The CDR3 sequence: CASSEGPVPVYEQYF. Here the CDR3 DNA reads TGTGCCAGCAGTGAAGGACCTGTCCCGGTCTACGAGCAGTACTTC.

This clonotype has a handful of counts. The chain couples TRBV7-8 to TRBJ1-6, with a weak D call TRBD1 (5 bases). This CDR3 has 15 residues. Germline CDR1 is SGHVS and CDR2 is FQNEAQ. Trimming left V 3 bases short and J 9 bases short, with 15 bases between. CDR3 residues: CASSFGPRDGSPLHF. The CDR3 DNA reads as TGTGCCAGCAGCTTTGGCCCCCGGGACGGTTCACCCCTCCACTTT.

The sample holds a few counts of this clonotype. J is TRBJ1-3 and V is TRBV24-1, with D possibly being TRBD1 (5 bases). V dropped 10 bases and J dropped 0 bases, with 21 bases sitting between them. Per germline, CDR1 KGHDR and CDR2 SFDVKD. CDR3 length: 17 amino acids. CDR3 sequence reads: CATTLRRGPISGNTIYF. CDR3 DNA sequence: TGTGCCACTACCCTCCGGCGGGGACCGATCTCTGGAAACACCATATATTTT.

The chain links TRBV7-9 to TRBJ2-7, with D perhaps matching TRBD2 (6 bases). The CDR3 covers 14 residues. Trimming left V 6 bases short and J 5 bases short, with 17 bases between. Germline V gene lookup returns CDR1 SEHNR and CDR2 FQNEAQ (reference sequence). The CDR3 DNA reads TGTGCCAGCAGTCGGGGGAGAGGTGGCCACGAGCAGTACTTC. It specifies CASSRGRGGHEQYF. The full variable domain, in which reference TRBV7-9 and TRBJ2-7 provide the parts outside the CDR3, is DTGVSQNPRHKITKRGQNVTFRCDPISEHNRLYWYRQTLGQGPEFLTYFQNEAQLEKSRLLSDRFSAERPKGSFSTLEIQRTEQGDSAMYLCASSRGRGGHEQYFGPGTRLTVT.

With regard to this clonotype: The missing conserved phenylalanine or tryptophan at the end of this CDR3 makes a read error likely. The chain couples TRBV20-1 to TRBJ1-5; 7 positions agree with TRBD1. CDR3 length: 16 residues. Per germline, CDR1 DFQATT and CDR2 SNEGSKA (reference sequence). V trimming: 1 base; J trimming: 1 base; junction bases outside the gene matches: 7. CDR3 loop: CSARVNRGSSNQPQHL. CDR3 sequence (DNA): TGCAGTGCTAGAGTTAACAGGGGCTCCAGCAATCAGCCCCAGCATCTT.

The V call is TRBV4-1, the J call TRBJ1-1; no clear D gene. V lost 0 bases to trimming and J lost 0 bases, with 11 bases between them. The CDR3 is 16 amino acids. Germline V lookup: CDR1 MGHRA, CDR2 YSYEKL. For the CDR3, the DNA is TGCGCCAGCAGCCAAGAGGGTTGGGAATTGAACACTGAAGCTTTCTTT. Protein: CASSQEGWELNTEAFF.

V usage is TRBV7-6 and J usage is TRBJ1-2; D is unclear. This CDR3 comprises 13 residues. V was trimmed by 3 bases and J by 7 bases, leaving 12 bases between them. Germline loops: CDR1 SGHVS, CDR2 FNYEAQ. The CDR3 loop is CASSFAEGGGYTF. CDR3 coding DNA: TGTGCCAGCAGCTTTGCCGAGGGCGGTGGCTACACCTTC.

The chain links TRBV6-1 to TRBJ2-7; D gene unclear. The germline CDR1 and CDR2 sequences are MNHNS and SASEGT. This CDR3 has 11 amino acids. Trimming removed 3 bases from V and 3 bases from J, with 3 bases in between. The CDR3 DNA follows: TGTGCCAGCAGTGATAGCTACGAGCAGTACTTC. Amino acid sequence: CASSDSYEQYF.

The rearrangement uses TRBV6-1 and TRBJ1-5, with D possibly being TRBD1 (5 bases). The CDR3 spans 14 residues. Germline V CDR1 and CDR2: MNHNS, SASEGT. V shed 6 bases and J shed 0 bases, with 9 bases lying between them. CDR3: CASRQAHSNQPQHF. The CDR3 DNA follows: TGTGCCAGCAGACAGGCCCATAGCAATCAGCCCCAGCATTTT.

This clonotype was detected only a few times. V gene TRBV20-1 combines with J gene TRBJ2-7; possible D gene TRBD2, 6 bases. Trimming removed 4 bases at V and 6 bases at J, with 16 bases between. Germline V gives CDR1 DFQATT, CDR2 SNEGSKA (reference sequence). This CDR3 spans 13 amino acids. The CDR3 DNA sequence: TGCAGTGCTACCCCTTGGGGACTGGGCGAGCAGTACTTC. It specifies CSATPWGLGEQYF.

V usage is TRBV28 and J usage is TRBJ1-2, with D possibly TRBD1 on 5 matching bases. The germline CDR1 and CDR2 sequences are MDHEN and SYDVKM. V lost 3 bases, J lost 4 bases, and 9 bases lay in between. This CDR3 has 13 residues. The CDR3 nucleotides read TGTGCCAGCAGTTTTAATGGGGGCTATGGCTACACCTTC. Encoded protein: CASSFNGGYGYTF.

The J gene is TRBJ2-1, the V gene TRBV20-1, with 7 bases lining up with TRBD2. The junction had 8 bases not matched to a gene; V was cut back by 3 bases and J by 0 bases. The CDR3 is 16 amino acids. Germline CDR1 reads DFQATT; CDR2 reads SNEGSKA (reference sequence). This chain's CDR3 is CSARLRGGSSYNEQFF. The CDR3, as DNA: TGCAGTGCTAGGTTGCGGGGAGGGAGCTCCTACAATGAGCAGTTCTTC.

The gene calls are TRBV5-1 and TRBJ1-2; TRBD1 aligns across 8 bases. The CDR3 covers 13 residues. The V and J ends lost 0 bases and 8 bases, in that order; junction bases with no gene match: 3. Germline CDR1 reads SGHRS; CDR2 reads YFSETQ. The CDR3 sequence is CASSLEGQAGYTF. The CDR3 DNA reads as TGCGCCAGCAGCTTGGAGGGACAGGCCGGCTACACCTTC.

V is TRBV24-1 and J is TRBJ1-5; D not resolved. The length of the CDR3 is 16 residues. The V end was cut by 3 bases, the J end by 0 bases, with 11 bases between. CDR1 is KGHDR and CDR2 is SFDVKD in the germline V gene. The CDR3 protein is CATSDRDGYSNQPQHF. Here the CDR3 DNA reads TGTGCCACCAGTGATCGTGACGGCTATAGCAATCAGCCCCAGCATTTT.

This clonotype was detected only a few times. The CDR3 loop reads CASSYSTGDMNTEAFF. The CDR3 coding sequence is TGTGCCAGCAGTTACTCGACAGGAGACATGAACACTGAAGCTTTCTTT. V gene TRBV6-2 or TRBV6-3 combines with J gene TRBJ1-1, with D perhaps matching TRBD1 (6 bases). Germline CDR1 and CDR2: MNHEY and SVGEGT. The germline V and J ends were trimmed by 0 bases and 0 bases, with 11 bases remaining between them. The CDR3 loop spans 16 amino acids.

The genes are TRBV2 and TRBJ2-5; D is undetermined. Trimming took 4 bases from V and 4 from J, leaving 10 bases between them. Germline V gives CDR1 SNHLY, CDR2 FYNNEI. This CDR3 spans 13 amino acids. Here the CDR3 DNA reads TGTGCCAGCAGTGGCGGCCCTACAGAGACCCAGTACTTC. Translated: CASSGGPTETQYF.

This chain uses TRBV18 with TRBJ1-1; 8 bases agree with TRBD1. The germline V gene encodes CDR1 KGHSH and CDR2 LQKENI. The CDR3 extends over 14 amino acids. The V and J ends lost 8 bases and 1 base, in that order; junction bases with no gene match: 6. CDR3 in amino acids: CASLNGQGNTEAFF. The CDR3 nucleotides read TGTGCCAGCCTAAACGGACAGGGGAACACTGAAGCTTTCTTT.

The V gene is TRBV11-2, the J gene TRBJ2-7; D is ambiguous. Germline V gives CDR1 SGHAT, CDR2 FQNNGV. Trimming pared 3 bases from V and 3 bases from J, leaving 12 bases between. The CDR3 contains 14 residues. The CDR3 DNA is TGTGCCAGCAGCTTTGGCTCCCTCTACTACGAGCAGTACTTC. This codes for CASSFGSLYYEQYF.

The chain is built from TRBV4-3 and TRBJ1-4; 8 nucleotides line up with TRBD1. Germline CDR1 LGHNA, CDR2 YSLEER. The CDR3 consists of 17 residues. The V gene end was trimmed by 1 base and the J gene end by 8 bases; junction bases not matched to a gene: 12. This CDR3 reads CASSQGAGGNRGEKLFF. The CDR3 region has the DNA TGCGCCAGCAGCCAAGGGGCAGGGGGCAATAGGGGCGAAAAACTGTTTTTT.

The genes are TRBV6-5 and TRBJ1-6, with a tentative D call TRBD1 (5 bases). CDR3 length: 16 residues. Germline CDR1 and CDR2: MNHEY and SVGAGI. Trimming cost V 2 bases and J 1 base, with 9 bases left between them. CDR3 sequence reads: CASSYGGVSYNSPLHF. CDR3 DNA sequence: TGTGCCAGCAGTTACGGGGGGGTTTCCTATAATTCACCCCTCCACTTT.

The chain has TRBV20-1 and TRBJ2-7; 10 positions match TRBD1. Per the germline V gene, CDR1 is DFQATT and CDR2 is SNEGSKA (reference sequence). With 1 base clipped from V and 3 bases from J, the junction kept 6 bases outside the gene matches. The CDR3 runs to 15 residues. The DNA for the CDR3 is TGCAGTGCTAGAGGCCGGGACAGGGGCGGCTACGAGCAGTACTTC. Protein product: CSARGRDRGGYEQYF.

This chain connects TRBV11-1 to TRBJ1-2; no definite D call. The ends were cut back, 3 bases at V and 5 bases at J, with 10 bases in the middle. Germline V gene data show CDR1 as SGHAT and CDR2 as FQDESV (reference sequence). The CDR3 totals 13 residues. CDR3 protein: CASSFEPLYGYTF. CDR3 DNA sequence: TGTGCCAGCAGCTTCGAGCCTCTGTATGGCTACACCTTC.

The table lists this clonotype with a few counts. V and J are TRBV20-1 and TRBJ1-2; D is undetermined. Per germline, CDR1 DFQATT and CDR2 SNEGSKA (reference sequence). V lost 5 bases and J lost 3, with 7 bases in between. The CDR3 has 11 amino acids. CDR3 in amino acids: CSASADYGYTF. The CDR3 DNA sequence: TGCAGTGCTTCAGCGGACTATGGCTACACCTTC.

The chain has TRBV6-1 and TRBJ1-2; D unclear. CDR1 is MNHNS and CDR2 is SASEGT in the germline V gene. This CDR3 comprises 15 residues. V lost 6 bases to trimming and J lost 4 bases, with 18 bases between them. For the CDR3, the DNA is TGTGCCAGCAGCATCACGGGAGACGATCCCTATGGCTACACCTTC. It encodes CASSITGDDPYGYTF.

This clonotype was observed a few times. The chain uses TRBV20-1 and TRBJ2-3, with D possibly being TRBD2 (6 bases). Trimming took off 8 bases at V and 3 bases at J, with 18 bases between the two ends. From germline, CDR1 is DFQATT and CDR2 SNEGSKA (reference sequence). CDR3 size: 14 residues. The CDR3 here is CSYGNSGGTDTQYF. The CDR3 DNA sequence: TGCAGTTATGGGAATAGCGGAGGGACAGATACGCAGTATTTT.

The chain couples TRBV7-2 to TRBJ2-3; possible D gene TRBD1, 6 bases. CDR1 is SGHTA and CDR2 is FQGNSA in the germline V gene. V lost 4 bases, J lost 0 bases, and 8 bases lay in between. CDR3 size: 14 residues. As DNA, the CDR3 is TGTGCCAGCAGCTCTCAGGGGAGCACAGATACGCAGTATTTT. Translated: CASSSQGSTDTQYF.

The CDR3 is CASSATTGGGQPQHF. The CDR3 nucleotides are TGTGCCAGCAGCGCCACCACAGGGGGAGGTCAGCCCCAGCATTTT. The chain recombines TRBV7-9 with TRBJ1-5; TRBD1 agrees at 8 bases. CDR1 SEHNR and CDR2 FQNEAQ come from the germline V gene (reference sequence). This CDR3 spans 15 amino acids. The junction had 9 bases not matched to a gene; V was cut back by 5 bases and J by 6 bases.

This chain connects TRBV20-1 to TRBJ1-5; 8 bases fit TRBD1. The CDR3 contains 14 residues. Trimming at V came to 2 bases and at J to 8 bases, leaving 8 bases not matched to a gene. Per germline, CDR1 DFQATT and CDR2 SNEGSKA (reference sequence). CDR3 nucleotide sequence: TGCAGTGCTAGAAGGACAGGGCCATCGGAGCCCCAGCATTTT. It yields the protein CSARRTGPSEPQHF.

This chain uses TRBV11-3 with TRBJ2-5, with 8 bases fitting TRBD1. Germline CDR1 SGHNT, CDR2 YENEEA. V trimming: 6 bases; J trimming: 6 bases; junction bases outside the gene matches: 9. The CDR3 is 14 residues long. In nucleotides, the CDR3 is TGTGCCAGCAGTTTGCAGACAGGGGAGAAGACCCAGTACTTC. Its translation: CASSLQTGEKTQYF. Full variable domain (remainder filled in from reference TRBV11-3 and TRBJ2-5): EAGVVQSPRYKIIEKKQPVAFWCNPISGHNTLYWYLQNLGQGPELLIRYENEEAVDDSQLPKDRFSAERLKGVDSTLKIQPAELGDSAVYLCASSLQTGEKTQYFGPGTRLLVL.

V gene TRBV7-9 combines with J gene TRBJ2-1, with D uncertain. Per germline, CDR1 SEHNR and CDR2 FQNEAQ (reference sequence). The CDR3 covers 16 residues. The V gene lost 3 bases and the J gene lost 0 bases, with 12 bases spanning the gap. The CDR3: CASSLLRRSSYNEQFF. The CDR3 DNA follows: TGTGCCAGCAGCTTGCTACGCAGGAGCTCCTACAATGAGCAGTTCTTC.